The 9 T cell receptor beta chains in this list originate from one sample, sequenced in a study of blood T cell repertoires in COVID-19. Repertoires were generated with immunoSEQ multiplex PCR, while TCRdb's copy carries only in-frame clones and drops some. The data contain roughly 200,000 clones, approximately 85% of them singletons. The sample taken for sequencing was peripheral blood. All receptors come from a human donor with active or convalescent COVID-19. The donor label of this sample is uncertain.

The CDR3 spells CASYLRGNTGELFF. The CDR3 DNA is TGTGCCAGCTACCTACGGGGGAACACCGGGGAGCTGTTTTTT. V is TRBV7-2 and J is TRBJ2-2; D may be TRBD2 (5 bases). In germline, CDR1 is SGHTA, CDR2 FQGNSA. V was trimmed by 8 bases and J by 1 base, leaving 11 bases between them. This CDR3 spans 14 amino acids.

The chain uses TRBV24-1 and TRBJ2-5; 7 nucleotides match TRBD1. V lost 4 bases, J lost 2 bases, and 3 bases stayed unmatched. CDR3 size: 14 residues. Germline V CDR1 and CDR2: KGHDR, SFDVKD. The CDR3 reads CATSEWDSQETQYF. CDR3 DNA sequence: TGTGCCACCAGTGAGTGGGACAGTCAAGAGACCCAGTACTTC.

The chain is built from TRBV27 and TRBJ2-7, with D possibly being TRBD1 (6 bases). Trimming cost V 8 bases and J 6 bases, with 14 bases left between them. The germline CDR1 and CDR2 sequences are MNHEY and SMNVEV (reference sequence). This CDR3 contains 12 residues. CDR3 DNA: TGTGCCAGCTCGGTACAGGGTGCCGAGCAGTACTTC. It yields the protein CASSVQGAEQYF.

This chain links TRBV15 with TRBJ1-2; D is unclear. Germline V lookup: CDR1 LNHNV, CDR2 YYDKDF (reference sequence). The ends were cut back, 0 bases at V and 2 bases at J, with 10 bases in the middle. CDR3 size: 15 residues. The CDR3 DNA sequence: TGTGCCACCAGCAGAGATATCGGAGCGAACTATGGCTACACCTTC. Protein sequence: CATSRDIGANYGYTF.

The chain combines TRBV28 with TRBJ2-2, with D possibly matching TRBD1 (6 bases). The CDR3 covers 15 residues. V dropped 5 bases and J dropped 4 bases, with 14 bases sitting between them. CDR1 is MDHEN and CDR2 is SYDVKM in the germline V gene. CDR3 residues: CASSIPGQPTGELFF. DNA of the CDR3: TGTGCCAGCAGTATCCCCGGACAGCCCACCGGGGAGCTGTTTTTT.

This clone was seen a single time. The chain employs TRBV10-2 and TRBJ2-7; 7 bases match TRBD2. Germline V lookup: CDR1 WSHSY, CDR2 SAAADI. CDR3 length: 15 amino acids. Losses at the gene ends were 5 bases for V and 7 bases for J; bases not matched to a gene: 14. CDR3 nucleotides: TGCGCCAGCAGTCGCGGGGCGGGGGAGGCGGGAGAGCAGTACTTC. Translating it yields CASSRGAGEAGEQYF.

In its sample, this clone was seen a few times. The chain's CDR3 is CATSDPNVGGEFGTQYF. CDR3 DNA sequence: TGTGCCACCAGTGATCCTAATGTAGGGGGCGAGTTCGGGACCCAGTACTTC. This chain connects TRBV24-1 to TRBJ2-5; 7 bases are shared with TRBD1. Per germline, CDR1 KGHDR and CDR2 SFDVKD. With 3 bases clipped from V and 7 bases from J, the junction kept 16 bases outside the gene matches. This CDR3 is built from 17 residues.

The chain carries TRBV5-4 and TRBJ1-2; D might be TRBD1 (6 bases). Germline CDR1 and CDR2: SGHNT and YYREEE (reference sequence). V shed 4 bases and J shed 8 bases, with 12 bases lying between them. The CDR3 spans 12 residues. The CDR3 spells CASSPSGEGYTF. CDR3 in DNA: TGTGCCAGCAGCCCGTCAGGGGAGGGCTACACCTTC. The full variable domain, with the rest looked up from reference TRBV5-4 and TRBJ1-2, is ETGVTQSPTHLIKTRGQQVTLRCSSQSGHNTVSWYQQALGQGPQFIFQYYREEENGRGNFPPRFSGLQFPNYSSELNVNALELDDSALYLCASSPSGEGYTFGSGTRLTVV.

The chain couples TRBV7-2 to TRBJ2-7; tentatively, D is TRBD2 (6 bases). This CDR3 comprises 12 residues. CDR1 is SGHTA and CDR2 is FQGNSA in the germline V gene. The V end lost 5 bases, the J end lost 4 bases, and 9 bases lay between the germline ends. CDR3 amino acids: CASSIGRYEQYF. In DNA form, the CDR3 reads TGTGCCAGCAGCATAGGGAGGTACGAGCAGTACTTC.